This T cell receptor beta chain was captured by sequencing in a study of graft-versus-host responses after intestinal transplantation. The wider study: Tacrolimus and steroids were given for two to three years to all recipients after anti-thymocyte globulin induction.

Worth noting for this clone: No antigen is known for it. Other DNA sequences in the same sample also yield this CDR3.

Method: immunoSEQ multiplex PCR; TCRdb's copy keeps in-frame clones and lacks some. The table records fewer than 110,000 clones, over 85% of them present only once. There are 13 residues in the CDR3. Trimming stripped 3 bases from V and 7 bases from J, with 10 bases between. The germline CDR1 and CDR2 sequences are MGHRA and YSYEKL. The TCR comes from a human donor who received an intestinal transplant. The chain uses TRBV4-1 and TRBJ1-3; D gene uncertain. The sequences come from unstimulated CD8+ T cells sorted from spleen or lymph node cells, collected before intestinal transplant. CDR3 residues: CASSQGEGNTIYF. The DNA for the CDR3 is TGCGCCAGCAGCCAGGGTGAAGGCAACACCATATATTTT.